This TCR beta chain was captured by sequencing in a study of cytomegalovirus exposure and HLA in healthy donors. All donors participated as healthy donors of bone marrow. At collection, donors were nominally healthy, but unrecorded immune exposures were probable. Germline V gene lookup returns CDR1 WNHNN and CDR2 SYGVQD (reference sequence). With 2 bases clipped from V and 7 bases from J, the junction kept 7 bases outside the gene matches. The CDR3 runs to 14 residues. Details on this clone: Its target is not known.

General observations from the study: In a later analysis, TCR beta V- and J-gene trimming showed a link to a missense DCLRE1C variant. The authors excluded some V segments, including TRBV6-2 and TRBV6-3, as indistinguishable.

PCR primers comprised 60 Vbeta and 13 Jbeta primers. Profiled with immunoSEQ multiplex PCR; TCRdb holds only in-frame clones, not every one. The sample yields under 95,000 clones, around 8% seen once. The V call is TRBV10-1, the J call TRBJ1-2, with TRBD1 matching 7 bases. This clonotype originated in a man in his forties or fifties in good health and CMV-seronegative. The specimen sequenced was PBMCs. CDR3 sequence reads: CASSERIYRGGYTF. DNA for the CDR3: TGCGCCAGCAGTGAGCGTATATACAGGGGTGGCTACACCTTC.